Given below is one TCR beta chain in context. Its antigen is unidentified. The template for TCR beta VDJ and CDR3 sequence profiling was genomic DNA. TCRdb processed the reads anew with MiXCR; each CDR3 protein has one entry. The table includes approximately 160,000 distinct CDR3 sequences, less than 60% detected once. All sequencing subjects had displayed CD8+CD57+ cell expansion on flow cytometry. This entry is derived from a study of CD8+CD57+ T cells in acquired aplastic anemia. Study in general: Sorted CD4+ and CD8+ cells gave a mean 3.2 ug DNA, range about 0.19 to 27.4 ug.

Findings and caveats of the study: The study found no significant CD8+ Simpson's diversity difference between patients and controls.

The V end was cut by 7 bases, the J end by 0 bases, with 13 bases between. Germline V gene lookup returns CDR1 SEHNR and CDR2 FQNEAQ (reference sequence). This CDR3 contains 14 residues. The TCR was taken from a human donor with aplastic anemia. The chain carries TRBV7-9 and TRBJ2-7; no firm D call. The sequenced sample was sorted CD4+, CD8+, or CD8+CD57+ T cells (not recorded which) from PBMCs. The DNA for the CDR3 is TGTGCCAGCACAATTGGGCCGAGCTCCTACGAGCAGTACTTC. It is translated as CASTIGPSSYEQYF.